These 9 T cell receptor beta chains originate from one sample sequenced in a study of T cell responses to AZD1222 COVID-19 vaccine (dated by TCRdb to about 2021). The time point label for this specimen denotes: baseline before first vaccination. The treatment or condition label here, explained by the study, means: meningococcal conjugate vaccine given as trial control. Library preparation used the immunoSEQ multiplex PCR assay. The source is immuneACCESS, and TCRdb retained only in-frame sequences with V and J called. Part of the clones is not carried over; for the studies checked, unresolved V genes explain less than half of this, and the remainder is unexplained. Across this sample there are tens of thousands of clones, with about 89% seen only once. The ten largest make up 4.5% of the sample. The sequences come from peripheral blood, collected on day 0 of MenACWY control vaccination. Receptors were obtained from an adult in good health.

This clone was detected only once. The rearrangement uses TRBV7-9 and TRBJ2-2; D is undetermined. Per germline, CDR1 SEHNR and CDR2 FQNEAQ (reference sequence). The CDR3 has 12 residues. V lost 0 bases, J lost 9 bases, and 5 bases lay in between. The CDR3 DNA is TGTGCCAGCAGCTTAGCGCTGTGGGAGCTGTTTTTT. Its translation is CASSLALWELFF. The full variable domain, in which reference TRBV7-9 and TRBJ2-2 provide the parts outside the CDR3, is DTGVSQNPRHKITKRGQNVTFRCDPISEHNRLYWYRQTLGQGPEFLTYFQNEAQLEKSRLLSDRFSAERPKGSFSTLEIQRTEQGDSAMYLCASSLALWELFFGEGSRLTVL.

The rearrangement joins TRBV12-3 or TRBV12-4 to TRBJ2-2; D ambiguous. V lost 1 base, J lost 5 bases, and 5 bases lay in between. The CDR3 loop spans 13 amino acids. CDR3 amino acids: CASSLDPTGELFF. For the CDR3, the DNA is TGTGCCAGCAGTTTAGACCCGACCGGGGAGCTGTTTTTT.

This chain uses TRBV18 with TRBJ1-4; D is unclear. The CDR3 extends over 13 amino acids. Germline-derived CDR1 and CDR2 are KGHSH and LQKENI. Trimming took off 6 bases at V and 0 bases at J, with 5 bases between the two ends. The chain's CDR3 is CASSRATNEKLFF. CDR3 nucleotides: TGTGCCAGCTCGCGAGCAACTAATGAAAAACTGTTTTTT.

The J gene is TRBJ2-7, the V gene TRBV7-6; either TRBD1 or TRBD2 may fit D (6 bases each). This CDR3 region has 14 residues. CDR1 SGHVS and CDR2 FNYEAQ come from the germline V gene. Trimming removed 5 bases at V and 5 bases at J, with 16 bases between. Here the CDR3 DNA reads TGTGCCAGCAGCCGCGGGGCAGGGGCCAACGAGCAGTACTTC. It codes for CASSRGAGANEQYF.

This CDR3 is CASTDLGQGIYEQYF. CDR3 in DNA: TGTGCCAGCACCGATCTCGGACAGGGAATCTACGAGCAGTACTTC. The genes are TRBV7-8 and TRBJ2-7; 8 bases are a match to TRBD1. The junction had 11 bases not matched to a gene; V was cut back by 7 bases and J by 3 bases. This CDR3 is 15 amino acids long. Germline V gives CDR1 SGHVS, CDR2 FQNEAQ.

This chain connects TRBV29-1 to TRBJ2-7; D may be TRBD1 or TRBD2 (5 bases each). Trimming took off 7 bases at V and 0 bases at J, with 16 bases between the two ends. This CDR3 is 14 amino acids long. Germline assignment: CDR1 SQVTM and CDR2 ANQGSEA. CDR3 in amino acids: CSAGGAGSSYEQYF. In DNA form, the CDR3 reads TGCAGCGCTGGGGGTGCCGGAAGCTCCTACGAGCAGTACTTC.

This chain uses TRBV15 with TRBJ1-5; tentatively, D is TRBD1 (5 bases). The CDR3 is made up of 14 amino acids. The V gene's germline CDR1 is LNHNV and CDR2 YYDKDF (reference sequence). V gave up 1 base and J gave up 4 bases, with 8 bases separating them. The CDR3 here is CATSRGGLNQPQHF. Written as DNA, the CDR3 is TGTGCCACCAGCAGAGGGGGCCTTAATCAGCCCCAGCATTTT.

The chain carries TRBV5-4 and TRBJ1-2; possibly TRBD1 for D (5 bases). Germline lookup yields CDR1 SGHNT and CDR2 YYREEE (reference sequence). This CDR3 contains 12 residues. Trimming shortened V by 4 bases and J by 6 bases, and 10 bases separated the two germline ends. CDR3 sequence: CASSLGVDGYTF. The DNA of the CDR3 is TGTGCCAGCAGCCTGGGGGTCGATGGCTACACCTTC.

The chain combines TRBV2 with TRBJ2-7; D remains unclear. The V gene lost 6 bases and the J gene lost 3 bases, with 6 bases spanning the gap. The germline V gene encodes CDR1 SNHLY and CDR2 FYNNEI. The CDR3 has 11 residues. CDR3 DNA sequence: TGTGCCAGCAGCCCCGGCTACGAGCAGTACTTC. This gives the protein CASSPGYEQYF.